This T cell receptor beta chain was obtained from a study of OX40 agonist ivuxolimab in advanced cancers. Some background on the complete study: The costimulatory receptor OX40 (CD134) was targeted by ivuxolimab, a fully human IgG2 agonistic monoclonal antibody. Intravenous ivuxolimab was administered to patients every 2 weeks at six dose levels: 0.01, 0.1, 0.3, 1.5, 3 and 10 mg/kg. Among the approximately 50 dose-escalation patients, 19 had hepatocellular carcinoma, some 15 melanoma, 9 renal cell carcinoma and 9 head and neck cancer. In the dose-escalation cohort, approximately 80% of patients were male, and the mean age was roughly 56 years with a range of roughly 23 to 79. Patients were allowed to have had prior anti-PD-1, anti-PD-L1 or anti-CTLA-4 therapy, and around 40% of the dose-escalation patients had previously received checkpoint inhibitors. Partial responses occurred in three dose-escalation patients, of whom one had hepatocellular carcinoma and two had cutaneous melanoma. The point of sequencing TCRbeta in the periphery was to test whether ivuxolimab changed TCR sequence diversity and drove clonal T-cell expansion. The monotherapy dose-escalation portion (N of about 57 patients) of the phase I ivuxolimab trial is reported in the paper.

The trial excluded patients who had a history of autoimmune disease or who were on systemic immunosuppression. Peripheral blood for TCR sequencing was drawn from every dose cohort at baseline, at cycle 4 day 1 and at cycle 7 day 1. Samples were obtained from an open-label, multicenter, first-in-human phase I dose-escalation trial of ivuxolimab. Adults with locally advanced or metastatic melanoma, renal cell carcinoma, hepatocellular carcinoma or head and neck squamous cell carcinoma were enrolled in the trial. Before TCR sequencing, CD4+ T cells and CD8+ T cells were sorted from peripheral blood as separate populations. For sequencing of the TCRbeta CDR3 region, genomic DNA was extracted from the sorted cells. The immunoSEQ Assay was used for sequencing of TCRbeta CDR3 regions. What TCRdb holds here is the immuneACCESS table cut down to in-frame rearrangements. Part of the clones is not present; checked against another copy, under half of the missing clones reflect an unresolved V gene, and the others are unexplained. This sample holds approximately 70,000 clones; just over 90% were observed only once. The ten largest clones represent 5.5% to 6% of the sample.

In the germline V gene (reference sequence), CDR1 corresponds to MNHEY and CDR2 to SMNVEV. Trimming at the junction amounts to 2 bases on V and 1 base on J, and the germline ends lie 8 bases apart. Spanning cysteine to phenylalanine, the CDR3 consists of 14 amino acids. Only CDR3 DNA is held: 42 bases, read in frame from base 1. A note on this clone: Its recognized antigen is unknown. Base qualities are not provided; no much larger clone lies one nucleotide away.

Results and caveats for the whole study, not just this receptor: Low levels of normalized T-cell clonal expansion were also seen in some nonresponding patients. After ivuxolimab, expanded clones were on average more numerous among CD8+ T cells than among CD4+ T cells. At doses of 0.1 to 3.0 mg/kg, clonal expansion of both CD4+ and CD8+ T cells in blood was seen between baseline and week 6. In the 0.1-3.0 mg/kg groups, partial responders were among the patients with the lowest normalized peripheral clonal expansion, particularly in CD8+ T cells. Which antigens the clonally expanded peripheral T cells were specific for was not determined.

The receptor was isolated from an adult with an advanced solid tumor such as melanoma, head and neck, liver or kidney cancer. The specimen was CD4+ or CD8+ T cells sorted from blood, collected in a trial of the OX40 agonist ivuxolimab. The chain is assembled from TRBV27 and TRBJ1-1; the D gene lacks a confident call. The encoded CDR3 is CASSLAGANTEAFF. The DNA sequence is TGTGCCAGCAGTTTAGCAGGAGCGAACACTGAAGCTTTCTTT.